A single count supports the clone carrying this T cell receptor beta chain. The target antigen is unknown. These data originate in a study of T cell responses to AZD1222 COVID-19 vaccine. The study, taken as a whole, reports: It was only after the peak T cell response that any repertoires were sampled. Baseline antibody screening turned up just a handful of seropositive AZD1222 recipients.

The V end lost 2 bases, the J end lost 1 base, and 13 bases lay between the germline ends. The CDR3 is 16 amino acids. Per the germline V gene, CDR1 is SGHKS and CDR2 is YYEKEE (reference sequence). Method: immunoSEQ multiplex PCR; TCRdb's copy keeps in-frame clones and lacks some. The table shows about 100,000 clones, with roughly 86% occurring only once. This clonotype originated in an adult who received the MenACWY meningococcal vaccine as a control. This chain connects TRBV5-5 to TRBJ2-4; a weak D match, TRBD1 (6 bases). The source was peripheral blood, collected 28 days after the second dose of the MenACWY control vaccine. The CDR3 here is CASSFYPRGAKNIQYF. In DNA form, the CDR3 reads TGTGCCAGCAGCTTTTACCCCAGGGGTGCCAAAAACATTCAGTACTTC.